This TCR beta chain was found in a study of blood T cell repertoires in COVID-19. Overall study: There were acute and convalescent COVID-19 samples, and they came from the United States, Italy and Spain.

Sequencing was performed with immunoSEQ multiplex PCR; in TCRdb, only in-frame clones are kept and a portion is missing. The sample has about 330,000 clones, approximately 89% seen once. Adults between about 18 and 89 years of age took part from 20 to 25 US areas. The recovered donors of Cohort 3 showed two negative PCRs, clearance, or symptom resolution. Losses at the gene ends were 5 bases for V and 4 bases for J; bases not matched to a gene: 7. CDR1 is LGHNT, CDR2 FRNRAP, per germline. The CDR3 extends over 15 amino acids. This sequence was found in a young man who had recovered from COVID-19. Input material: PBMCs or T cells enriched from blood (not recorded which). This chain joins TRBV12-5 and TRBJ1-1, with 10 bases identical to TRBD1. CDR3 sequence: CASGEGTGAGTEAFF. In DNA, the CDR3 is TGTGCTAGTGGTGAAGGGACAGGGGCGGGCACTGAAGCTTTCTTT. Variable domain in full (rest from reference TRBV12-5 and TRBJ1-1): DARVTQTPRHKVTEMGQEVTMRCQPILGHNTVFWYRQTMMQGLELLAYFRNRAPLDDSGMPKDRFSAEMPDATLATLKIQPSEPRDSAVYFCASGEGTGAGTEAFFGQGTRLTVV.